The rows below give T cell receptor beta chains drawn from one sample of a study of control samples from healthy donors and cancer patients. The method was immunoSEQ multiplex PCR; TCRdb's version includes in-frame clones alone and lacks a portion of them. The sample holds approximately 110,000 clones, roughly 91% seen once. Sequenced sample: blood. Every receptor here comes from a woman aged 50 to 65 in good health. Each CDR3 is given with its conserved first and last residue. D genes are given only for firm matches. Clone sizes are given selectively: once, few, many, or a class where the clone is expanded.

v_gene: TRBV11-2; abundance: -; d_gene: -; j_gene: TRBJ1-4; CDR3aa: CASSRGVGNEKLFF; CDR3nt: TGTGCCAGCAGCCGAGGGGTTGGGAATGAAAAACTGTTTTTT
v_gene: TRBV11-3; abundance: -; d_gene: -; j_gene: TRBJ2-2; CDR3aa: CASSLGGPGPNTGELFF; CDR3nt: TGTGCCAGCAGCTTAGGGGGACCTGGCCCGAACACCGGGGAGCTGTTTTTT
v_gene: TRBV5-4; abundance: -; d_gene: -; j_gene: TRBJ1-5; CDR3aa: CASRPHQPQHF; CDR3nt: TGTGCCAGCCGACCTCATCAGCCCCAGCATTTT
v_gene: TRBV24-1; abundance: -; d_gene: -; j_gene: TRBJ1-2; CDR3aa: CATSDSDSNYGYTF; CDR3nt: TGTGCCACCAGTGATTCGGACAGCAACTATGGCTACACCTTC
v_gene: TRBV11-2; abundance: -; d_gene: -; j_gene: TRBJ2-1; CDR3aa: CASSYYNEQFF; CDR3nt: TGTGCCAGCAGCTACTACAATGAGCAGTTCTTC
v_gene: TRBV4-3; abundance: -; d_gene: TRBD1; j_gene: TRBJ1-2; CDR3aa: CASSQLTGTGYGYTF; CDR3nt: TGCGCCAGCAGCCAGTTGACAGGGACCGGCTATGGCTACACCTTC
v_gene: TRBV29-1; abundance: -; d_gene: -; j_gene: TRBJ1-4; CDR3aa: CSVGQRLNEKLFF; CDR3nt: TGCAGCGTTGGACAGCGACTTAATGAAAAACTGTTTTTT
v_gene: TRBV5-1; abundance: few; d_gene: -; j_gene: TRBJ2-6; CDR3aa: CASSLTGTSGANVLTF; CDR3nt: TGCGCCAGCAGCTTGACAGGGACGTCTGGGGCCAACGTCCTGACTTTC
v_gene: TRBV12-5; abundance: -; d_gene: TRBD1; j_gene: TRBJ1-3; CDR3aa: CASGLVNKGAITSGNTIYF; CDR3nt: TGTGCTAGTGGTTTGGTGAACAAGGGGGCTATTACCTCTGGAAACACCATATATTTT
v_gene: TRBV28; abundance: -; d_gene: -; j_gene: TRBJ1-1; CDR3aa: CASSDGEAFF; CDR3nt: TGTGCCAGCTCGGACGGTGAAGCTTTCTTT
v_gene: TRBV5-1; abundance: -; d_gene: -; j_gene: TRBJ2-1; CDR3aa: CASSWEAGSSYNEQFF; CDR3nt: TGCGCCAGCAGCTGGGAAGCAGGCAGCTCCTACAATGAGCAGTTCTTC
v_gene: TRBV19; abundance: -; d_gene: -; j_gene: TRBJ2-7; CDR3aa: CASSMVSSRYEQYF; CDR3nt: TGTGCCAGTAGTATGGTTTCCTCGCGCTACGAGCAGTACTTC
v_gene: TRBV5-6; abundance: -; d_gene: -; j_gene: TRBJ2-7; CDR3aa: CASRIRGTAYEQYF; CDR3nt: TGTGCCAGCAGGATTCGAGGCACAGCCTACGAGCAGTACTTC
v_gene: TRBV5-1; abundance: -; d_gene: -; j_gene: TRBJ1-1; CDR3aa: CASSRTDSEAFF; CDR3nt: TGCGCCAGCAGCCGGACGGATAGTGAAGCTTTCTTT
v_gene: TRBV19; abundance: -; d_gene: -; j_gene: TRBJ1-1; CDR3aa: CASRPGRMNTEAFF; CDR3nt: TGTGCCAGTAGGCCAGGGCGTATGAACACTGAAGCTTTCTTT
v_gene: TRBV6-2/TRBV6-3; abundance: -; d_gene: -; j_gene: TRBJ2-6; CDR3aa: CASSFWTLTSGANVLTF; CDR3nt: TGTGCCAGCAGTTTCTGGACTCTAACCTCTGGGGCCAACGTCCTGACTTTC